The sample holds a few counts of the clone carrying this T cell receptor (beta chain). Its specificity is not known. Via MiXCR, TCRdb re-called the 5' RACE reads, giving one row per CDR3 protein. The sample contains more than 400,000 distinct CDR3 sequences, 13% to 15% of which appear only once. CDR3 size: 12 residues. The ends lost 8 bases at V and 5 bases at J; junction bases unmatched: 4. Looked up from germline, CDR1 is SQVTM and CDR2 is ANQGSEA. The record originates from a study of identical twins. Findings and limits, study-wide: With abundant cord blood beta clonotypes, insertions were fewer; memory repertoires showed no such pattern.

This same sample was also taken into another study, of yellow fever vaccine responses in identical twins.

The rearrangement uses TRBV29-1 and TRBJ2-2, with 8 bases that match TRBD1. The clonotype originates from a woman between 18 and 29 years old in good health. The source material was CD4+ T cells sorted from blood. DNA for the CDR3: TGCAGCACGGGACAGGAGACCGGGGAGCTGTTTTTT. It codes for CSTGQETGELFF.